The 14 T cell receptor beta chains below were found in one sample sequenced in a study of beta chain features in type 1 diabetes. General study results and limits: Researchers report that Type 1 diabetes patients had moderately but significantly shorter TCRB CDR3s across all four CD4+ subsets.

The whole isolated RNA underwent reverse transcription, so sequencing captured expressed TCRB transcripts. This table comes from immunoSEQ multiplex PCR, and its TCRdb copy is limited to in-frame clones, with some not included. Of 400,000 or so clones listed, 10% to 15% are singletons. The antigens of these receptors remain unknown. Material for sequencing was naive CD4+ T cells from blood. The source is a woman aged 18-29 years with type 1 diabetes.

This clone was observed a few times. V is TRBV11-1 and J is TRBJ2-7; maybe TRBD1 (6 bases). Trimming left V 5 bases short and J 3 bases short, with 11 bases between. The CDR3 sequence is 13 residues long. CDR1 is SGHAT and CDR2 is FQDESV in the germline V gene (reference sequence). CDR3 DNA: TGTGCCAGCAGCCCCGGACAGATCTACGAGCAGTACTTC. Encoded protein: CASSPGQIYEQYF.

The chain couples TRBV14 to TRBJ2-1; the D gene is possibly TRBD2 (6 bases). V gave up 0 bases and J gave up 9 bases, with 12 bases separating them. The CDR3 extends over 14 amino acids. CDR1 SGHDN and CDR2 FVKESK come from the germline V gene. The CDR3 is CASSQEGRGGEQFF. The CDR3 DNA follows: TGTGCCAGCAGCCAAGAGGGTCGGGGAGGTGAGCAGTTCTTC.

For the CDR3, the DNA is TGTGCCAGCTCACCCGGGACGGGACAGGGCTTAGACGAGCAGTACTTC. It encodes CASSPGTGQGLDEQYF. This chain connects TRBV18 to TRBJ2-7, with TRBD1 matching over 9 bases. J gave up 5 bases and V 3 bases, and 11 bases lay outside the gene matches. Germline-derived CDR1 and CDR2 are KGHSH and LQKENI. This CDR3 comprises 16 residues.

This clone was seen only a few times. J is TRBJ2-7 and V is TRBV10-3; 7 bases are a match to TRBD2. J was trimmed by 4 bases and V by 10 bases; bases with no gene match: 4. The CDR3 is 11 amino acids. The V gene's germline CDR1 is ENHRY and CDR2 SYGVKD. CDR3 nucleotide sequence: TGTGCCACCGTTAGCGGGTACGAGCAGTACTTC. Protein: CATVSGYEQYF.

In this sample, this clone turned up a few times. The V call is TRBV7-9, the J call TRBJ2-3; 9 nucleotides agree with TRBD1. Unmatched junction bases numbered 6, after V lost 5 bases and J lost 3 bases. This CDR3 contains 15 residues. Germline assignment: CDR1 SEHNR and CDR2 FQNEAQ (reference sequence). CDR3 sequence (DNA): TGTGCCAGCAGCAAGGACAGGGGTAGGACAGATACGCAGTATTTT. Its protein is CASSKDRGRTDTQYF.

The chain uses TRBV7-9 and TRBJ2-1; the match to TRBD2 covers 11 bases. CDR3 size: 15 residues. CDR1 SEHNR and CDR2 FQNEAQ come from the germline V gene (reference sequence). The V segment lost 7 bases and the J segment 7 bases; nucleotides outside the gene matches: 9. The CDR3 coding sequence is TGTGCCAGCAAGAAACTAGCGGGAGAATGGAATGAGCAGTTCTTC. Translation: CASKKLAGEWNEQFF.

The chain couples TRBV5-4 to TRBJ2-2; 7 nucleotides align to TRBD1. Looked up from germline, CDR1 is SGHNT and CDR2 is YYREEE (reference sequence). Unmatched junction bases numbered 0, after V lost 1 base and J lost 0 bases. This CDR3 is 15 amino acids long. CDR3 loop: CASSLTGANTGELFF. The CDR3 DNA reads TGTGCCAGCAGCTTGACAGGGGCGAACACCGGGGAGCTGTTTTTT.

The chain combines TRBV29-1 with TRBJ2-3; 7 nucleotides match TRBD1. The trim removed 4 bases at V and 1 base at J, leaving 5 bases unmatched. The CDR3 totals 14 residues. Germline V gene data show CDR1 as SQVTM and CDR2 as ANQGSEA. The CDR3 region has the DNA TGCAGCGTTGGAACAGGGACAGGCACAGATACGCAGTATTTT. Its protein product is CSVGTGTGTDTQYF.

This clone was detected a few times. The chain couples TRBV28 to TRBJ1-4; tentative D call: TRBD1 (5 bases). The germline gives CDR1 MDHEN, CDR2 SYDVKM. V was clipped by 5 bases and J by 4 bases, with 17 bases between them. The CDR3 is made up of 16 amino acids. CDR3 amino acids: CASSIRQGSGNEKLFF. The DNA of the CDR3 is TGTGCCAGCAGTATACGCCAGGGTAGCGGTAATGAAAAACTGTTTTTT.

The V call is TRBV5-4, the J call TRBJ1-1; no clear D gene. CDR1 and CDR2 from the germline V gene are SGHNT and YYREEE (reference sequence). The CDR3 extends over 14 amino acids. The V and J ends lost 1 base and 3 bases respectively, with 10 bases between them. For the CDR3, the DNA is TGTGCCAGCAGCTTGATCCGGGATGACACTGAAGCTTTCTTT. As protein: CASSLIRDDTEAFF.

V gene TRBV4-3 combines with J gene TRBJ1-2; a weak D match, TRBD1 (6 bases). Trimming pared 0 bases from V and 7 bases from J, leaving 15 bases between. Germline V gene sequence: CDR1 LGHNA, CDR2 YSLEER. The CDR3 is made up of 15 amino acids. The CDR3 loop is CASSQDQAGRGGYTF. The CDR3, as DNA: TGCGCCAGCAGCCAAGATCAGGCAGGCAGGGGTGGCTACACCTTC.

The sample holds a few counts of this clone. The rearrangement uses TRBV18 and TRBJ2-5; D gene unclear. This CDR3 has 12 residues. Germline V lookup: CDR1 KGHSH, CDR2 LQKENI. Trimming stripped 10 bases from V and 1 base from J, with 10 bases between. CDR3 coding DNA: TGTGCCACAGGATACAGCCAAGAGACCCAGTACTTC. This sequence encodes CATGYSQETQYF.

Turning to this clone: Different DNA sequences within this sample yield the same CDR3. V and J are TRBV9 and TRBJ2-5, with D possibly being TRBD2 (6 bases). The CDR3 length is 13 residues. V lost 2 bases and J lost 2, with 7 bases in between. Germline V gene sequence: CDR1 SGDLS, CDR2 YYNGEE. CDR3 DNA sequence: TGTGCCAGCAGCGTTAGCGGACAAGAGACCCAGTACTTC. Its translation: CASSVSGQETQYF.

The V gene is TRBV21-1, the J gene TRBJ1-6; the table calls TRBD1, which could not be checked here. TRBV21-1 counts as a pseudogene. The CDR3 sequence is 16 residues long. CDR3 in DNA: TGTGCCAGCAGCGAAACCCGACAGGGGAAAAATTCACCCCTCCACTTT. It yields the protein CASSETRQGKNSPLHF.